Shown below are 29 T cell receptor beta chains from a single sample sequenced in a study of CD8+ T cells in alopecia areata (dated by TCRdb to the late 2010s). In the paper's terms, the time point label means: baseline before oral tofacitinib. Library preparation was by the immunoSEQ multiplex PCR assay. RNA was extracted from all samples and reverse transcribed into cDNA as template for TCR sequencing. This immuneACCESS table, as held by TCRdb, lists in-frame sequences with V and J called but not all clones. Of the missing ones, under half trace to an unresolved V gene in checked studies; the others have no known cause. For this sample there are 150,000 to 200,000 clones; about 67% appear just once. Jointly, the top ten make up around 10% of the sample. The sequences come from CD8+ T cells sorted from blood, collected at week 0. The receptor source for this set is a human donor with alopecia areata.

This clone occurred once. CDR3 region: CASSFSQKENTEAFF. The CDR3 DNA follows: TGCGCCAGCAGCTTCTCACAAAAGGAGAACACTGAAGCTTTCTTT. The rearrangement joins TRBV5-1 to TRBJ1-1; D is uncertain. The V gene lost 2 bases and the J gene lost 1 base, with 12 bases spanning the gap. CDR1 and CDR2 (germline): SGHRS, YFSETQ. The CDR3 loop spans 15 amino acids.

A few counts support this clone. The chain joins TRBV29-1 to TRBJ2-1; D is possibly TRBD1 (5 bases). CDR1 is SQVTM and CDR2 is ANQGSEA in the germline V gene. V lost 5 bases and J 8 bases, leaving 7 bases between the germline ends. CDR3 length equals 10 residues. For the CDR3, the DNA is TGCAGCGTTATAGGGGATGAGCAGTTCTTC. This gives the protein CSVIGDEQFF.

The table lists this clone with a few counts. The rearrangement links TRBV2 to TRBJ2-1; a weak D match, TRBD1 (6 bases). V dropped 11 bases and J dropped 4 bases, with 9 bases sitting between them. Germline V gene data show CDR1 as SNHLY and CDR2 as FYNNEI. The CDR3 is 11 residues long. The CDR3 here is CARRGYNEQFF. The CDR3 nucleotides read TGTGCCCGAAGGGGGTACAATGAGCAGTTCTTC.

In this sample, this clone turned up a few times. The chain's CDR3 is CASSEGGGKLFF. The CDR3 nucleotides are TGTGCCAGCAGTGAGGGAGGCGGAAAACTGTTTTTT. The rearrangement joins TRBV2 to TRBJ1-4; D gene uncertain. The ends were cut back, 3 bases at V and 10 bases at J, with 9 bases in the middle. Per germline, CDR1 SNHLY and CDR2 FYNNEI. CDR3 size: 12 residues.

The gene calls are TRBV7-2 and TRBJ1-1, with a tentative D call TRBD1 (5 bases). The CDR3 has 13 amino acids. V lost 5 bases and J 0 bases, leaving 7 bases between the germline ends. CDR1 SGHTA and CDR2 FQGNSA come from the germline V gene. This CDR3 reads CASSGGLNTEAFF. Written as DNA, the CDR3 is TGTGCCAGCAGCGGGGGATTGAACACTGAAGCTTTCTTT.

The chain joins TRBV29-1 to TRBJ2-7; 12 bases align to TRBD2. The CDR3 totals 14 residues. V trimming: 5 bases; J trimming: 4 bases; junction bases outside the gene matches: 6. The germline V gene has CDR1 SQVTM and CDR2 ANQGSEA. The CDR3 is CSVRLLAGGYEQYF. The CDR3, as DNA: TGCAGCGTTAGGTTACTAGCGGGGGGATACGAGCAGTACTTC.

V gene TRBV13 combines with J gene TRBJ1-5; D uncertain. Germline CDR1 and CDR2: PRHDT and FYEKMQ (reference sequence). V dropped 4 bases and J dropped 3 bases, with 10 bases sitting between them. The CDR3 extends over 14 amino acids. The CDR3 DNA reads TGTGCCAGCAGCTCCGGACGGGTCAATCAGCCCCAGCATTTT. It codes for CASSSGRVNQPQHF.

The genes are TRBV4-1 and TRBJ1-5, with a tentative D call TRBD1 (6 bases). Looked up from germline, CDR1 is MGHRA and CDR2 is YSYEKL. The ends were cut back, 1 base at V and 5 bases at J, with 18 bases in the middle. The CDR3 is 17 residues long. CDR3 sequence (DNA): TGCGCCAGCAGCCAAGCCTTAGGGGGTCGGGGTCATCAGCCCCAGCATTTT. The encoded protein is CASSQALGGRGHQPQHF.

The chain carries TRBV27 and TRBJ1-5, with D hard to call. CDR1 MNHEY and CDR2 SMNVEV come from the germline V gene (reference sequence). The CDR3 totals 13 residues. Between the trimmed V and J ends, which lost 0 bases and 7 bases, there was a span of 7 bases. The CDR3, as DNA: TGTGCCAGCAGTTTATCATTCGGGCAGCCCCAGCATTTT. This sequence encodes CASSLSFGQPQHF.

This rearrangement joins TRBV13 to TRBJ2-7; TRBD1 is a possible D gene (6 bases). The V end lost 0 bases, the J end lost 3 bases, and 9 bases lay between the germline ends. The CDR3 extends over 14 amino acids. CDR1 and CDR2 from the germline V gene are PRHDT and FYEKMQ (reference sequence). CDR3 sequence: CASSLGEGHYEQYF. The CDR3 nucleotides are TGTGCCAGCAGCTTAGGAGAGGGACACTACGAGCAGTACTTC.

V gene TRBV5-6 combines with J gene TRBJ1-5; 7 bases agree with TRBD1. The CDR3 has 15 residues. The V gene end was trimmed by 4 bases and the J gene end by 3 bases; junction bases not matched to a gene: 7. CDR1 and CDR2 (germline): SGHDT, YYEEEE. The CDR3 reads CASSLSTGVNQPQHF. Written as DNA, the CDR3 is TGTGCCAGCAGCCTATCCACAGGGGTCAATCAGCCCCAGCATTTT.

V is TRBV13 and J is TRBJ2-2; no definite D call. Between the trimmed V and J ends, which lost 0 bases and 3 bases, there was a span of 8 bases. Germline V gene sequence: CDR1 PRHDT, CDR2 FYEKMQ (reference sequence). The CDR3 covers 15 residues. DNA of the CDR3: TGTGCCAGCAGCTTAGGCGGCGGAGACACCGGGGAGCTGTTTTTT. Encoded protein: CASSLGGGDTGELFF.

DNA for the CDR3: TGTGCCAGCAGCCCGGACAGGGGCTTCAATCAGCCCCAGCATTTT. Protein product: CASSPDRGFNQPQHF. The chain has TRBV7-8 and TRBJ1-5, with 9 bases lining up with TRBD1. The CDR3 has 15 amino acids. The germline V gene has CDR1 SGHVS and CDR2 FQNEAQ. With V trimmed by 5 bases and J by 3 bases, 5 bases remained unmatched.

The DNA of the CDR3 is TGTGCCAGCAGCTTGGAGAGGGGCCCCTACAATGAGCAGTTCTTC. The encoded protein is CASSLERGPYNEQFF. The V call is TRBV5-4, the J call TRBJ2-1; the D call may be TRBD1 or TRBD2 (5 bases each). This CDR3 spans 15 amino acids. Germline V gives CDR1 SGHNT, CDR2 YYREEE (reference sequence). The V end was cut by 0 bases, the J end by 2 bases, with 9 bases between.

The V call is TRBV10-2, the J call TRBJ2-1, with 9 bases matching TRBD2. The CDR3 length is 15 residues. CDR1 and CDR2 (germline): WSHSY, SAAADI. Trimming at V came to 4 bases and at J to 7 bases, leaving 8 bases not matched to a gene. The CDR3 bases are TGCGCCAGCAGTGGGGGGCGGGGGGGCCTGAATGAGCAGTTCTTC. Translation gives CASSGGRGGLNEQFF.

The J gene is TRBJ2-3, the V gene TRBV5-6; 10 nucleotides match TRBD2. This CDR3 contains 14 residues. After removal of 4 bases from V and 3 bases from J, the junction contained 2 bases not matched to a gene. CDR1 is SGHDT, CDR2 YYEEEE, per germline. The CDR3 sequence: CASSQGLATDTQYF. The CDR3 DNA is TGTGCCAGCAGCCAGGGACTAGCGACAGATACGCAGTATTTT.

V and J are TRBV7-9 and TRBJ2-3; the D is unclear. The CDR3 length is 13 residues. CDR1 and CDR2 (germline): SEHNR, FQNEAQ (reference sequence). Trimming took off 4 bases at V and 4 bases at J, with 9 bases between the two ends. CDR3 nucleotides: TGTGCCAGCAGCTCGACGTTCCCAGATACGCAGTATTTT. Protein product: CASSSTFPDTQYF.

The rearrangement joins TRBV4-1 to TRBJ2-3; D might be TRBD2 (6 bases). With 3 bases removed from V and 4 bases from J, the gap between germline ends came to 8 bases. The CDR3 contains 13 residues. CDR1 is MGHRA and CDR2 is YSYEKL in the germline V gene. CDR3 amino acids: CASSQRGADTQYF. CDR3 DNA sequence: TGCGCCAGCAGCCAGCGGGGAGCAGATACGCAGTATTTT.

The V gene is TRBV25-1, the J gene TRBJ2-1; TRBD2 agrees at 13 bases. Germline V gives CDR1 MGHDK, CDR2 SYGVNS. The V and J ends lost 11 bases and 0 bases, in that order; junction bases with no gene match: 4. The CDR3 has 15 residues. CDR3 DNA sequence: TGTGCCGTACTAGCGGGGGGGCTCTCCTACAATGAGCAGTTCTTC. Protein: CAVLAGGLSYNEQFF.

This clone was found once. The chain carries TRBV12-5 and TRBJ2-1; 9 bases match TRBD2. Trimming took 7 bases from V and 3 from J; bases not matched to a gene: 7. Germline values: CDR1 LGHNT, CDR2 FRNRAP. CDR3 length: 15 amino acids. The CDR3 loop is CASAAGGHLYNEQFF. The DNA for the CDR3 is TGTGCTAGTGCGGCGGGGGGGCATCTCTACAATGAGCAGTTCTTC.

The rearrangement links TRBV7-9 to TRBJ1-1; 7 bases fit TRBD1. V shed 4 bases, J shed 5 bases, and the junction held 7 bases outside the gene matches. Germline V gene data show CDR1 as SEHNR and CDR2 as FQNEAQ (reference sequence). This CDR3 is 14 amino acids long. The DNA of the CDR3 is TGTGCCAGCAGCTCGGGACAGTCGGGGACTGAAGCTTTCTTT. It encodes CASSSGQSGTEAFF.

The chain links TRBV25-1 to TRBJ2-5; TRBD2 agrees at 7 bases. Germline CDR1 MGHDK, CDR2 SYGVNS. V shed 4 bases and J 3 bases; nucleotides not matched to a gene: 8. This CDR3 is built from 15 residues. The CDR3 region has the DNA TGTGCCAGCAGTGGGGGCGCTAGCGGAAAAGAGACCCAGTACTTC. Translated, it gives CASSGGASGKETQYF.

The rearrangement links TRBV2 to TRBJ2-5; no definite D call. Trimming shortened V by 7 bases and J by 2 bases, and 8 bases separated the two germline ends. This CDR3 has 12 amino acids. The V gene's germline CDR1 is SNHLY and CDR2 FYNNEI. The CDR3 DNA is TGTGCCAGCATTGGCGGACAAGAGACCCAGTACTTC. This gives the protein CASIGGQETQYF.

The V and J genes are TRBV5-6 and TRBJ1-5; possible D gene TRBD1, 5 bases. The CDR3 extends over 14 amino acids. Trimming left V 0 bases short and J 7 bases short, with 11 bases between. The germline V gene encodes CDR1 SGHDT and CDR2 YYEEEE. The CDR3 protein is CASSLGEWGQPQHF. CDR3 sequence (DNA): TGTGCCAGCAGCTTGGGGGAGTGGGGCCAGCCCCAGCATTTT.

The chain's CDR3 is CASSVGEARGELFF. Written as DNA, the CDR3 is TGTGCCAGCAGCGTAGGTGAGGCCCGCGGGGAGCTGTTTTTT. The chain carries TRBV9 and TRBJ2-2; D is unclear. Germline CDR1 reads SGDLS; CDR2 reads YYNGEE. The CDR3 spans 14 residues. V lost 0 bases and J 7 bases, leaving 10 bases between the germline ends.

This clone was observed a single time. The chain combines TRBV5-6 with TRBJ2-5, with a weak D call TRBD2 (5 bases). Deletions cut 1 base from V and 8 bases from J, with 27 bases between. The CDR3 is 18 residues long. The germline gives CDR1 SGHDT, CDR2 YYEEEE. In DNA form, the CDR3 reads TGTGCCAGCAGCTTGATTCGTTTTAAGGAGTTTACGGGGAGCACCCAGTACTTC. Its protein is CASSLIRFKEFTGSTQYF.

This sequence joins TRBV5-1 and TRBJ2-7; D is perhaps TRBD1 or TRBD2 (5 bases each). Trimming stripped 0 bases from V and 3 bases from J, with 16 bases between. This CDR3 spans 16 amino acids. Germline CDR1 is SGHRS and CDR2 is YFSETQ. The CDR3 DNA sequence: TGCGCCAGCAGCTTGGATATGGGAGACAGAAACTACGAGCAGTACTTC. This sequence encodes CASSLDMGDRNYEQYF.

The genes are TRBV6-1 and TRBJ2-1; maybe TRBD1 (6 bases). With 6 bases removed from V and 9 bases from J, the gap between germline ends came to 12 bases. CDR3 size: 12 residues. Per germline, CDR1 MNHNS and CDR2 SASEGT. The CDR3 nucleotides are TGTGCCAGCAGCACCACAGGGTTTGAGCAGTTCTTC. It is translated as CASSTTGFEQFF.

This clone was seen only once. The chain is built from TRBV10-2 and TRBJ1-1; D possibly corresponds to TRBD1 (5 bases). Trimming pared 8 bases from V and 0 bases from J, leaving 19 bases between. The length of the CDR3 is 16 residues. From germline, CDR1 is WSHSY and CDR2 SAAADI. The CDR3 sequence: CASRRTPGTVNTEAFF. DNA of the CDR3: TGCGCCAGCCGCAGGACCCCTGGGACGGTGAACACTGAAGCTTTCTTT.